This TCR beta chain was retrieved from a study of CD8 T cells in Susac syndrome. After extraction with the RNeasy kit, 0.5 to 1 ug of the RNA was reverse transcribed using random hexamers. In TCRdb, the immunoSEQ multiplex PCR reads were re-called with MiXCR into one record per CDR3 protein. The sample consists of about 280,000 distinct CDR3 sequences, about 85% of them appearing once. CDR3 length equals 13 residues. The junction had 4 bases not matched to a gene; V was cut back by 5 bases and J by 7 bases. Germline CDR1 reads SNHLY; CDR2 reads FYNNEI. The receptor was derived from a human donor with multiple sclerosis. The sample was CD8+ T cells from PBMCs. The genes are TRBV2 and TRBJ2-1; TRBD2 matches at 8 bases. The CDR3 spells CASSSGSGNEQFF. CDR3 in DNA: TGTGCCAGCAGTAGCGGGAGCGGAAATGAGCAGTTCTTC.